This T cell receptor beta chain is drawn from a study of OX40 agonist ivuxolimab in advanced cancers. Background on the study: Averaging about 60 years in age, with a range of roughly 20 to 90, the cohort was 80% to 90% male.

Study findings and constraints: CD4+ and CD8+ blood T cells expanded clonally by week 6 at 0.1 to 3.0 mg/kg.

At baseline, cycle 4 day 1, and cycle 7 day 1, blood was sampled. Comment on this clone: Antigen: not known.

Measured with immunoSEQ multiplex PCR; TCRdb has only the in-frame clones, and not every one. Altogether under 200,000 clones are present, under 95% being singletons, with the ten largest covering around 0.33%. V dropped 2 bases and J dropped 3 bases, with 10 bases sitting between them. The CDR3 extends over 14 amino acids. The germline V gene has CDR1 MNHNS and CDR2 SASEGT. Source: CD4+ or CD8+ T cells sorted from blood, taken in a trial of the OX40 agonist ivuxolimab. The TCR was taken from an adult with an advanced solid tumor such as melanoma, head and neck, liver or kidney cancer. This sequence joins TRBV6-1 and TRBJ1-2; D perhaps matches TRBD1 (5 bases). CDR3 nucleotide sequence: TGTGCCAGCAGTGAATATGGGACTGACTATGGCTACACCTTC. This encodes CASSEYGTDYGYTF.